Described below is a single T cell receptor (beta chain) sequence and its context. This clone's antigen is unknown. The junction departs from germline at one end; a sequencing error may be responsible. The sample's time point label, in plain terms: baseline before first vaccination. Vaccinee samples came from UK trials COV001 and COV002, including a single-blind randomized controlled phase 2/3 trial of AZD1222 (ChAdOx1 nCoV-19) in healthy adults. Trial participant PBMC samples were collected at day 0 and day 28 after the second dose for TCRbeta chain sequencing. The CDR3 regions of human TCRbeta chains were analyzed by immunosequencing. As for how the authors treated the data: TCRs in the repertoires were compared against a reference library of SARS-CoV-2-specific TCRs that had been generated with the MIRA antigen-specificity platform. Breadth meant the fraction of unique TCRs that were SARS-CoV-2-associated, whereas depth meant the fraction of total T cells that were SARS-CoV-2-associated. Using the MIRA data, every spike-specific TCR was mapped to the spike region that the TCR reacted to and assigned to either a CD4 or a CD8 class. Log10-transformed breadth and depth values were compared by one-way ANOVA with Sidak's multiple comparisons tests. This immuneACCESS table, as held by TCRdb, lists in-frame sequences with V and J called but not all clones. Of the missing ones, under half trace to an unresolved V gene in checked studies; the others have no known cause. V, J and clone size are those of that table, while D and trimming were read from the DNA. This sample lists some 180,000 clones; around 88% were detected once. The ten largest clones take up approximately 0.49% of the sample.

This entry belongs to a study of T cell responses to AZD1222 COVID-19 vaccine (dated by TCRdb to the early 2020s). With respect to the entire study: AZD1222 recipients whose second dose came at about 4 weeks and those whose second dose came at about 12 weeks were combined into one group, since spike-specific TCR depth and breadth did not differ between the two schedules. A total of more than 230 trial participants underwent TCR sequencing, of whom 207 received two doses of AZD1222 and around 25 received two doses of the MenACWY control vaccine. Trial participants were enrolled by age into 18-55, 56-69 and 70-plus year subgroups, with 148, 28 and 57 TCR-sequenced participants respectively.

The CDR3 goes from the cysteine to the phenylalanine over 11 residues. CDR3 DNA only is kept here, 33 bases in frame from base 1. Sequences GTSNPN (CDR1) and SVGIG (CDR2) are obtained from the germline V gene (reference sequence). What the research found in general, with its limitations: CD4 TCRs associated with the vaccine covered the entire spike protein, and the dominant responses were in regions 160-218 and 743-854. Because no samples from the day 14 peak response were available, repertoires could be characterized only after the peak T cell response. Most participants were white British and females outnumbered males, and the authors suggested that clonal diversity may have been underestimated. In the small 56-69-year group, the increase in depth fell short of significance, most likely because of low power. Conclusions about previously exposed vaccinees are limited because only a handful of AZD1222 recipients were SARS-CoV-2 seropositive at baseline. Reportedly, almost half of the unique spike-specific TCRs recognized epitopes lying outside the regions that are mutated in the B.1.351 and B.1.1.7 variants. After two AZD1222 doses, spike-specific TCR breadth and depth were significantly higher than at day 0 and than in MenACWY recipients.

The sequences come from peripheral blood, collected on day 0 of AZD1222 vaccination. The V and J segments used are TRBV30 and TRBJ2-7; the D gene identity is not certain. The sequence was obtained from an adult in good health. The DNA reads TGTGCCTGGTCCCTATCCAATGACATTTGGTTC. It codes for CAWSLSNDIWF.